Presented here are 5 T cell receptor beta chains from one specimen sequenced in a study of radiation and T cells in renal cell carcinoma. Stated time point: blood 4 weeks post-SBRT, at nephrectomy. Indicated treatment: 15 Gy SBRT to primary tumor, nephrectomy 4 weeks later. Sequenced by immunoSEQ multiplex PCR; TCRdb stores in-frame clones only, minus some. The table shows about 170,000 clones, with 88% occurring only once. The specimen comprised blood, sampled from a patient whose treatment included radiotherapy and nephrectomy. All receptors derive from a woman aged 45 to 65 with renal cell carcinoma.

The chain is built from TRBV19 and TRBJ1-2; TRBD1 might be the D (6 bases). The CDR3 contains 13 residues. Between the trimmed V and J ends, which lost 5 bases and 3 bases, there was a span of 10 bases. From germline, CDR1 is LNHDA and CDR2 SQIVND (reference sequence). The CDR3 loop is CASSARGDYGYTF. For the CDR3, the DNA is TGTGCCAGTAGTGCCAGGGGCGACTATGGCTACACCTTC.

The CDR3 region is CSVEERGASRETQYF. The CDR3 DNA reads TGCAGCGTTGAAGAGCGGGGGGCCTCCAGAGAGACCCAGTACTTC. The chain combines TRBV29-1 with TRBJ2-5; 8 bases are a match to TRBD2. This CDR3 comprises 15 residues. Trimming removed 0 bases from V and 4 bases from J; junction bases left unmatched: 7. Germline-derived CDR1 and CDR2 are SQVTM and ANQGSEA.

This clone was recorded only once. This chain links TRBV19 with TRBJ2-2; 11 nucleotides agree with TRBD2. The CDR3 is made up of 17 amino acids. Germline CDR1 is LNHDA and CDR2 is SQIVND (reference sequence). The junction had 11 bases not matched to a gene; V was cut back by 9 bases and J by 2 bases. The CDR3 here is CASHRGLAGGNTGELFF. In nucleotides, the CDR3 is TGTGCCAGCCACCGGGGGCTAGCGGGGGGTAACACCGGGGAGCTGTTTTTT.

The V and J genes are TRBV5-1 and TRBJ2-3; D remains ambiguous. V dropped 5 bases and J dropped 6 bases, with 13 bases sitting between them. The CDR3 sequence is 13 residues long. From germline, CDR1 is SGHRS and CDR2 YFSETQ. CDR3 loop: CASRGVGVDTQYF. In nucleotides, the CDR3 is TGCGCCAGCAGGGGTGTTGGGGTTGATACGCAGTATTTT.

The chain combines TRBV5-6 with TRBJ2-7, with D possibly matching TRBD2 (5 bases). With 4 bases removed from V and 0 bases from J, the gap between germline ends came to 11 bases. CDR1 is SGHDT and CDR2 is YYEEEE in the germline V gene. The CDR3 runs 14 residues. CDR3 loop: CASSRRFSSYEQYF. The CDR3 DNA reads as TGTGCCAGCAGCCGGAGGTTCAGCTCCTACGAGCAGTACTTC.